A single sample gave rise to the 29 T cell receptor beta chains below, sequenced in a study of CDR3 diversity in severe acne. TCRdb reprocessed the PCR reads with MiXCR, giving one entry per CDR3 protein. The table has approximately 79,000 distinct CDR3 sequences, 45% to 55% seen once. The sample taken for sequencing was blood. These receptors were collected from a male donor in good health, serving as a control.

This chain links TRBV20-1 with TRBJ2-7, with D possibly called TRBD1 or TRBD2 (5 bases each). Germline V gene sequence: CDR1 DFQATT, CDR2 SNEGSKA (reference sequence). The CDR3 covers 13 residues. V was cut by 3 bases and J by 1 base, with 10 bases left in between. CDR3 nucleotide sequence: TGCAGTGCTAGCCGGGACGGGTCCTACGAGCAGTACTTC. It yields the protein CSASRDGSYEQYF.

This clonotype has more than one count but fewer than ten. This chain connects TRBV25-1 to TRBJ2-3; possible D gene TRBD2, 5 bases. In germline, CDR1 is MGHDK, CDR2 SYGVNS. V was clipped by 1 base and J by 2 bases, with 16 bases between them. There are 17 residues in the CDR3. Here the CDR3 DNA reads TGTGCCAGCAGTGAATTGGACCGAGGAGGTTACACAGATACGCAGTATTTT. Translated, it gives CASSELDRGGYTDTQYF.

This clonotype was observed many times. The genes are TRBV15 and TRBJ1-1; D is ambiguous. The length of the CDR3 is 13 residues. The germline V gene has CDR1 LNHNV and CDR2 YYDKDF (reference sequence). Deletions cut 0 bases from V and 7 bases from J, with 9 bases between. As DNA, the CDR3 is TGTGCCACCAGCAGAGATATAGCAAGTGAAGCTTTCTTT. Translated: CATSRDIASEAFF.

The chain links TRBV24-1 to TRBJ2-6, with 10 positions matching TRBD2. CDR1 is KGHDR and CDR2 is SFDVKD in the germline V gene. J was trimmed by 0 bases and V by 9 bases; bases with no gene match: 10. The CDR3 runs 18 residues. The CDR3 nucleotides read TGTGCCACCTCGACCGGACTAGCGGAGGGCTCTGGGGCCAACGTCCTGACTTTC. It yields the protein CATSTGLAEGSGANVLTF.

The chain is built from TRBV13 and TRBJ1-2; D gene unclear. Germline lookup yields CDR1 PRHDT and CDR2 FYEKMQ (reference sequence). Between the trimmed V and J ends, which lost 5 bases and 4 bases, there was a span of 11 bases. This CDR3 spans 13 amino acids. CDR3 sequence reads: CASSPRDTYGYTF. The CDR3, as DNA: TGTGCCAGCAGCCCTAGGGATACCTATGGCTACACCTTC.

The chain has TRBV7-9 and TRBJ2-5; D unclear. This CDR3 has 13 amino acids. V lost 5 bases and J lost 0, with 7 bases in between. Germline V gives CDR1 SEHNR, CDR2 FQNEAQ (reference sequence). The CDR3 DNA sequence: TGTGCCAGCAGCAGAGACCACCAAGAGACCCAGTACTTC. Amino acid sequence: CASSRDHQETQYF.

The V gene is TRBV25-1, the J gene TRBJ2-1, with 13 bases identical to TRBD2. From germline, CDR1 is MGHDK and CDR2 SYGVNS. V lost 3 bases to trimming and J lost 8 bases; unmatched junction nucleotides: 7. The CDR3 loop spans 16 amino acids. The chain's CDR3 is CASSDTGTSGKDEQFF. The CDR3 DNA is TGTGCCAGCAGTGACACCGGGACTAGCGGGAAGGATGAGCAGTTCTTC.

As regards this clonotype: This is likely a read error, given that the CDR3 carries no conserved phenylalanine or tryptophan at its end. The DNA is omitted, as the CDR3 cannot be located on it reliably, and the CDR3 follows TCRdb's listing. This sequence joins TRBV6-5 and TRBJ1-1; whether TRBD1, the table's D call, matches the DNA was not checked. Germline V CDR1 and CDR2: MNHEY, SVGAGI. A total of 10 residues make up the CDR3, ends included. The CDR3 sequence is CASSYNRDSY.

This clonotype occurred a few times. The V gene is TRBV2, the J gene TRBJ1-4, with D possibly being TRBD1 (6 bases). Germline CDR1 is SNHLY and CDR2 is FYNNEI. Trimming removed 4 bases at V and 8 bases at J, with 14 bases between. CDR3 length equals 14 residues. The CDR3 nucleotides read TGTGCCAGCAGTGGAGGCAGGGGAGGCGAAAAACTGTTTTTT. Translation: CASSGGRGGEKLFF.

The rearrangement uses TRBV25-1 and TRBJ2-7, with a tentative D call TRBD2 (5 bases). Trimming took 5 bases from V and 5 from J, leaving 19 bases between them. From germline, CDR1 is MGHDK and CDR2 SYGVNS. The CDR3 totals 15 residues. The CDR3 sequence: CASSLTGNPVHEQYF. CDR3 DNA: TGTGCCAGCAGTCTCACCGGGAACCCCGTCCACGAGCAGTACTTC.

This clonotype rates as medium-sized. The rearrangement joins TRBV20-1 to TRBJ1-5; no clear D. This CDR3 has 13 residues. V lost 3 bases and J lost 4, with 10 bases in between. The V gene's germline CDR1 is DFQATT and CDR2 SNEGSKA (reference sequence). The CDR3 protein is CSARSGVNQPQHF. The CDR3 coding sequence is TGCAGTGCTAGGTCCGGGGTTAATCAGCCCCAGCATTTT.

V gene TRBV6-5 combines with J gene TRBJ1-2, with TRBD1 matching 11 bases. This CDR3 contains 16 residues. V lost 4 bases and J lost 8; bases outside the gene matches: 12. From germline, CDR1 is MNHEY and CDR2 SVGAGI. The CDR3 reads CASSFTGQGAGSGYTF. DNA for the CDR3: TGTGCCAGCAGTTTCACCGGACAGGGGGCCGGGAGCGGCTACACCTTC.

The rearrangement links TRBV20-1 to TRBJ2-1, with D possibly being TRBD1 or TRBD2 (5 bases each). With 2 bases removed from V and 9 bases from J, the gap between germline ends came to 20 bases. The germline gives CDR1 DFQATT, CDR2 SNEGSKA (reference sequence). The CDR3 loop spans 15 amino acids. CDR3 sequence (DNA): TGCAGTGCTAGACGACAGAACACCGAGAGGGGTGAGCAGTTCTTC. Protein product: CSARRQNTERGEQFF.

This clonotype was detected ten times or more. The rearrangement uses TRBV28 and TRBJ2-3; unclear D gene. This CDR3 contains 17 residues. V was trimmed by 3 bases and J by 0 bases, leaving 16 bases between them. Germline CDR1 MDHEN, CDR2 SYDVKM. CDR3 protein: CASSFNQPFWSTDTQYF. DNA of the CDR3: TGTGCCAGCAGTTTTAATCAACCTTTTTGGAGCACAGATACGCAGTATTTT.

On this clonotype itself: A read error may produce the germline difference seen at one junction end. The rearrangement uses TRBV5-1 and TRBJ1-1, with D possibly TRBD1 on 5 matching bases. The germline gives CDR1 SGHRS, CDR2 YFSETQ. This CDR3 is 14 amino acids long. CDR3 sequence reads: CASSLALSDTEAFF. The CDR3 DNA reads as TGCGCCAGCAGCTTGGCCCTATCGGACACGGAAGCTTTCTTT.

This clonotype has at least ten counts. This chain links TRBV20-1 with TRBJ2-5; tentatively, D is TRBD2 (6 bases). Germline V CDR1 and CDR2: DFQATT, SNEGSKA (reference sequence). V was cut by 6 bases and J by 4 bases, with 9 bases left in between. CDR3 length: 11 amino acids. This CDR3 reads CSAGGRETQYF. CDR3 bases: TGCAGTGCCGGGGGACGAGAGACCCAGTACTTC.

This clonotype was seen a single time. The limits of the CDR3 on the DNA are not certain, so only TCRdb's listed CDR3 is given. J is TRBJ2-2 and V is TRBV10-3; the table assigns TRBD2, which was not confirmed against the DNA. The CDR3 adds up to 16 amino acids, both ends counted. Germline CDR1 and CDR2: ENHRY and SYGVKD. The CDR3 loop is CAISELASTSAGSCFF.

This clonotype rates as medium-sized. The chain joins TRBV6-4 to TRBJ1-1, with 8 positions matching TRBD1. Germline V gene data show CDR1 as MRHNA and CDR2 as SNTAGT. V was pared by 6 bases and J by 1 base, with 7 bases of the junction left unmatched. The CDR3 is made up of 15 amino acids. CDR3 protein: CASRQQGTGNTEAFF. The CDR3 nucleotides are TGTGCCAGCAGACAGCAAGGGACAGGGAACACTGAAGCTTTCTTT.

This clonotype has just a few counts. The chain recombines TRBV10-3 with TRBJ2-5; D possibly corresponds to TRBD2 (6 bases). Between the trimmed V and J ends, which lost 3 bases and 4 bases, there was a span of 12 bases. In germline, CDR1 is ENHRY, CDR2 SYGVKD. The CDR3 has 14 amino acids. The CDR3 nucleotides are TGTGCCATCAGTGACTTCGGGAGAGGAGAGACCCAGTACTTC. It codes for CAISDFGRGETQYF.

The chain uses TRBV20-1 and TRBJ2-5; perhaps D is TRBD1 or TRBD2 (5 bases each). The V and J ends lost 4 bases and 5 bases respectively, with 20 bases between them. The CDR3 consists of 15 residues. Germline V gives CDR1 DFQATT, CDR2 SNEGSKA (reference sequence). This CDR3 is CSATRPRVWGETQYF. CDR3 nucleotide sequence: TGCAGTGCTACCCGTCCGCGGGTGTGGGGGGAGACCCAGTACTTC.

With regard to this clonotype: A read error may produce the germline difference seen at one junction end. This chain joins TRBV7-7 and TRBJ2-3, with D perhaps TRBD1 or TRBD2 (5 bases each). The CDR3 is 14 amino acids. Germline V gene data show CDR1 as SSHAT and CDR2 as FNYEAQ (reference sequence). CDR3 sequence (DNA): TGTGCTAGCAGCTTGGGACCCAGCACAGATACGCAGTATTTT. Translated: CASSLGPSTDTQYF.

The genes are TRBV2 and TRBJ1-5, with D unclear. Germline assignment: CDR1 SNHLY and CDR2 FYNNEI. The CDR3 spans 11 residues. The V end was cut by 8 bases, the J end by 6 bases, with 8 bases between. CDR3 sequence: CASGIGQPQHF. In nucleotides, the CDR3 is TGTGCCAGCGGGATAGGTCAGCCCCAGCATTTT.

CDR3 loop: CASSLARNTQYF. The CDR3 region has the DNA TGTGCCAGCAGCTTAGCTCGGAATACGCAGTATTTT. The chain employs TRBV7-2 and TRBJ2-3; D unclear. This CDR3 region has 12 residues. Germline CDR1 is SGHTA and CDR2 is FQGNSA. The V gene lost 0 bases and the J gene lost 7 bases, with 5 bases spanning the gap.

The V call is TRBV7-9, the J call TRBJ1-5; D gene unclear. Germline-derived CDR1 and CDR2 are SEHNR and FQNEAQ (reference sequence). V was clipped by 1 base and J by 4 bases, with 5 bases between them. The CDR3 runs to 13 residues. The DNA of the CDR3 is TGTGCCAGCAGCTTAGATGGGAATCAGCCCCAGCATTTT. Its translation: CASSLDGNQPQHF.

This clonotype was seen many times. In DNA, the CDR3 is TGTGCCAGCAGCCAAGAAGCTTTCTTT. Translation: CASSQEAFF. V and J are TRBV7-9 and TRBJ1-1; D is unclear. Looked up from germline, CDR1 is SEHNR and CDR2 is FQNEAQ (reference sequence). There are 9 residues in the CDR3. Trimming left V 5 bases short and J 8 bases short, with 3 bases between.

The chain has TRBV7-2 and TRBJ2-6; perhaps TRBD2 as D (6 bases). There are 19 residues in the CDR3. Looked up from germline, CDR1 is SGHTA and CDR2 is FQGNSA. Trimming took 5 bases from V and 2 from J, leaving 22 bases between them. CDR3 residues: CASSPRTWDCNTGANVLTF. The CDR3 DNA is TGTGCCAGCAGCCCCAGGACTTGGGACTGTAACACTGGGGCCAACGTCCTGACTTTC.

This clonotype was seen ten or more times. The chain recombines TRBV19 with TRBJ1-1; D is unresolved. The length of the CDR3 is 12 residues. CDR1 and CDR2 (germline): LNHDA, SQIVND (reference sequence). V was trimmed by 8 bases and J by 1 base, leaving 8 bases between them. CDR3 in amino acids: CASGRRNTEAFF. DNA for the CDR3: TGTGCCAGTGGGCGGCGGAACACTGAAGCTTTCTTT.

The sample holds many counts of this clonotype. The rearrangement uses TRBV9 and TRBJ1-3; D gene unclear. CDR1 is SGDLS, CDR2 YYNGEE, per germline. Trimming removed 0 bases at V and 3 bases at J, with 10 bases between. The CDR3 runs 15 residues. The CDR3 is CASSVEGFDGNTIYF. The CDR3 region has the DNA TGTGCCAGCAGCGTAGAGGGCTTTGATGGAAACACCATATATTTT. The whole variable domain, filled in from reference TRBV9 and TRBJ1-3, reads DSGVTQTPKHLITATGQRVTLRCSPRSGDLSVYWYQQSLDQGLQFLIQYYNGEERAKGNILERFSAQQFPDLHSELNLSSLELGDSALYFCASSVEGFDGNTIYFGEGSWLTVV.

This chain joins TRBV5-1 and TRBJ2-5, with D maybe TRBD1 (6 bases). The V gene's germline CDR1 is SGHRS and CDR2 YFSETQ. The CDR3 is 12 residues long. Deletions cut 5 bases from V and 6 bases from J, with 11 bases between. Here the CDR3 reads CASSSDRQTQYF. The CDR3 coding sequence is TGCGCCAGCAGTTCGGACAGACAGACCCAGTACTTC.